The 21 T cell receptor beta chains below all came from one sample that was sequenced in a study of breast tumors, draining lymph nodes, adjacent tissues. Breast cancer patients provided tissue from their axillary draining lymph nodes. TCRdb recomputed calls from the multiplex PCR reads with MiXCR, one row per CDR3 protein. The data hold some 200,000 distinct CDR3 sequences, with roughly 29% observed a single time. The sample comprised axillary lymph node tissue. These receptors all stem from a female donor with breast cancer. Some clones in this sample may be carry-over from other donors' samples.

This clonotype was seen once. V usage is TRBV5-6 and J usage is TRBJ2-5; no clear D. The CDR3 totals 14 residues. The ends were cut back, 1 base at V and 4 bases at J, with 11 bases in the middle. The germline gives CDR1 SGHDT, CDR2 YYEEEE. The CDR3 nucleotides are TGTGCCAGCAGCTTGCTGCAGCGTGGAGAGACCCAGTACTTC. The encoded protein is CASSLLQRGETQYF. Combining the CDR3 with reference TRBV5-6 and TRBJ2-5 gives the whole variable domain DAGVTQSPTHLIKTRGQQVTLRCSPKSGHDTVSWYQQALGQGPQFIFQYYEEEERQRGNFPDRFSGHQFPNYSSELNVNALLLGDSALYLCASSLLQRGETQYFGPGTRLLVL.

This clonotype was counted many times. This chain connects TRBV2 to TRBJ2-5; TRBD1 matches 8 bases. V shed 6 bases and J 5 bases; nucleotides not matched to a gene: 11. CDR1 and CDR2 from the germline V gene are SNHLY and FYNNEI. This CDR3 contains 15 residues. CDR3 sequence (DNA): TGTGCCAGCAGCGAACGGACAGGGCCGGGGGAGACCCAGTACTTC. It specifies CASSERTGPGETQYF. Drawing the rest from reference TRBV2 and TRBJ2-5, the complete variable domain is EPEVTQTPSHQVTQMGQEVILRCVPISNHLYFYWYRQILGQKVEFLVSFYNNEISEKSEIFDDQFSVERPDGSNFTLKIRSTKLEDSAMYFCASSERTGPGETQYFGPGTRLLVL.

This clonotype qualifies as medium-sized. The rearrangement joins TRBV7-9 to TRBJ1-6; D unresolved. The CDR3 loop spans 13 amino acids. Germline V gene sequence: CDR1 SEHNR, CDR2 FQNEAQ (reference sequence). The V end lost 5 bases, the J end lost 8 bases, and 10 bases lay between the germline ends. The CDR3 sequence is CASSPNQDSPLHF. CDR3 bases: TGTGCCAGCAGCCCCAACCAAGATTCACCCCTCCACTTT.

Remarks on this clonotype: This clone may be a read error of a much larger clone one base away. This chain links TRBV20-1 with TRBJ2-7; possible D gene TRBD2, 6 bases. Germline CDR1 and CDR2: DFQATT and SNEGSKA (reference sequence). The CDR3 runs to 12 residues. In nucleotides, the CDR3 is TGCAGTGGAACTGGGGGGATATACGAGCCGTACTTC. Amino acid sequence: CSGTGGIYEPYF.

This clonotype was seen at least ten times. The CDR3 DNA reads TGTGCCAGCAGCCCTGGGACAGGGGGTAATCAGCCCCAGCATTTT. Its translation is CASSPGTGGNQPQHF. The J gene is TRBJ1-5, the V gene TRBV18; the match to TRBD1 covers 11 bases. This CDR3 contains 15 residues. Trimming removed 8 bases from V and 4 bases from J; junction bases left unmatched: 7. CDR1 and CDR2 (germline): KGHSH, LQKENI.

This clonotype was seen only once. The chain couples TRBV27 to TRBJ2-3; TRBD2 might be the D (5 bases). Germline V gene data show CDR1 as MNHEY and CDR2 as SMNVEV (reference sequence). The CDR3 sequence is 15 residues long. V was trimmed by 2 bases and J by 11 bases, leaving 20 bases between them. For the CDR3, the DNA is TGTGCCAGCAGTTTAGTTGCGGGTGGGTACAATGAGCAGTATTTT. Its translation: CASSLVAGGYNEQYF.

The rearrangement links TRBV18 to TRBJ1-2, with D tentatively TRBD1 (6 bases). The V end lost 2 bases, the J end lost 2 bases, and 15 bases lay between the germline ends. This CDR3 spans 16 amino acids. From germline, CDR1 is KGHSH and CDR2 LQKENI. The CDR3 bases are TGTGCCAGCTCACCAGCGACTGGGACATCCAACTATGGCTACACCTTC. This encodes CASSPATGTSNYGYTF.

This clonotype was picked up many times. This rearrangement joins TRBV4-2 to TRBJ2-3, with D hard to call. Germline CDR1 LGHNA, CDR2 YNFKEQ. Trimming cost V 0 bases and J 6 bases, with 10 bases left between them. The CDR3 is 14 residues long. CDR3 region: CASSQDRGHDTQYF. CDR3 sequence (DNA): TGTGCCAGCAGCCAAGATCGTGGGCATGATACGCAGTATTTT.

The sample holds a few counts of this clonotype. The gene calls are TRBV27 and TRBJ2-7; D is uncertain. Per germline, CDR1 MNHEY and CDR2 SMNVEV (reference sequence). The CDR3 extends over 14 amino acids. The V and J ends lost 5 bases and 4 bases respectively, with 15 bases between them. The CDR3, as DNA: TGTGCCAGCAGTCCCGAGCTACAAGTATACGAGCAGTACTTC. This gives the protein CASSPELQVYEQYF.

This clonotype was seen just once. The chain links TRBV6-5 to TRBJ2-7; no firm D call. V was clipped by 6 bases and J by 6 bases, with 24 bases between them. The CDR3 contains 16 residues. Germline-derived CDR1 and CDR2 are MNHEY and SVGAGI. The CDR3 sequence is CASSLDFGVSTCEQYF. The CDR3 coding sequence is TGTGCCAGCAGCCTCGATTTTGGGGTTTCGACCTGCGAGCAGTACTTC.

This clonotype has a count of ten or more. The CDR3 loop is CSAKDTSNQPQHF. The CDR3 DNA is TGCAGTGCTAAGGACACTAGCAATCAGCCCCAGCATTTT. The chain recombines TRBV20-1 with TRBJ1-5; TRBD1 might be the D (5 bases). Deletions cut 4 bases from V and 0 bases from J, with 7 bases between. This CDR3 comprises 13 residues. CDR1 DFQATT and CDR2 SNEGSKA come from the germline V gene (reference sequence).

This clonotype was recorded many times. This chain uses TRBV7-3 with TRBJ2-6; D is undetermined. Trimming left V 2 bases short and J 3 bases short, with 5 bases between. Germline loops: CDR1 SGHTA, CDR2 FQGTGA. The CDR3 covers 14 residues. The CDR3: CASSLCFGANVLTF. The CDR3 region has the DNA TGTGCCAGCAGCTTATGTTTTGGGGCCAACGTCCTGACTTTC.

This chain uses TRBV15 with TRBJ2-5, with D possibly matching TRBD2 (7 bases). V dropped 1 base and J dropped 7 bases, with 19 bases sitting between them. Per germline, CDR1 LNHNV and CDR2 YYDKDF (reference sequence). The CDR3 is 16 amino acids. CDR3 residues: CATSRAAMGGGGTQYF. The DNA of the CDR3 is TGTGCCACCAGCAGAGCTGCGATGGGGGGAGGGGGGACCCAGTACTTC.

The rearrangement uses TRBV6-2 or TRBV6-3 and TRBJ2-3, with 8 bases lining up with TRBD1. This CDR3 region has 13 residues. CDR1 and CDR2 (germline): MNHEY, SVGEGT. The CDR3 DNA reads TGTGCGACAGAGGACAGGGGCACAGATACGCAGTATTTT. Its protein product is CATEDRGTDTQYF.

This clonotype was found many times. The chain employs TRBV15 and TRBJ1-5; 7 bases match TRBD1. V trimming: 4 bases; J trimming: 4 bases; junction bases outside the gene matches: 4. Germline CDR1 reads LNHNV; CDR2 reads YYDKDF (reference sequence). There are 14 residues in the CDR3. The CDR3 bases are TGTGCCACCAGCAAACAGGGGAGGAATCAGCCCCAGCATTTT. This sequence encodes CATSKQGRNQPQHF. Complete variable domain (other parts from reference TRBV15 and TRBJ1-5): DAMVIQNPRYQVTQFGKPVTLSCSQTLNHNVMYWYQQKSSQAPKLLFHYYDKDFNNEADTPDNFQSRRPNTSFCFLDIRSPGLGDTAMYLCATSKQGRNQPQHFGDGTRLSIL.

To note about this clonotype: The junction does not match germline at one end; this may be a read error. The J gene is TRBJ1-2, the V gene TRBV24-1; D might be TRBD1 (6 bases). The germline V gene has CDR1 KGHDR and CDR2 SFDVKD. CDR3 length: 14 residues. Here the CDR3 reads CATSDSRGGWGYPF. CDR3 DNA: TGTGCCACCAGTGATTCGAGGGGGGGTTGGGGTTACCCCTTC.

V and J are TRBV6-5 and TRBJ1-1; D gene unclear. Germline CDR1 is MNHEY and CDR2 is SVGAGI. The CDR3 consists of 16 residues. Between the trimmed V and J ends, which lost 6 bases and 0 bases, there was a span of 17 bases. The CDR3 here is CASSLRWGTMNTEAFF. In DNA, the CDR3 is TGTGCCAGCAGCCTACGTTGGGGTACTATGAACACTGAAGCTTTCTTT.

This clonotype was counted a few times. A read error may be the cause here, since a much bigger clone is one base away. This chain joins TRBV5-4 and TRBJ1-2; D unclear. Per the germline V gene, CDR1 is SGHNT and CDR2 is YYREEE (reference sequence). This CDR3 spans 13 amino acids. The CDR3 spells CASHGPANCGYTF. The CDR3 bases are TGTGCCAGTCACGGACCCGCTAACTGTGGCTACACCTTC.

This clonotype was counted at least ten times. CDR3 residues: CATSALGGTQYF. CDR3 coding DNA: TGTGCCACCAGTGCTCTGGGAGGGACCCAGTACTTC. The chain has TRBV24-1 and TRBJ2-5; a possible D gene is TRBD2 (6 bases). In germline, CDR1 is KGHDR, CDR2 SFDVKD. Between the trimmed V and J ends, which lost 5 bases and 7 bases, there was a span of 10 bases. The CDR3 is made up of 12 amino acids.

At least ten counts were recorded for this clonotype. The V gene is TRBV25-1, the J gene TRBJ2-5; D is perhaps TRBD1 or TRBD2 (5 bases each). The CDR3 is made up of 17 amino acids. V lost 3 bases and J 4 bases, leaving 21 bases between the germline ends. CDR1 and CDR2 from the germline V gene are MGHDK and SYGVNS. The DNA for the CDR3 is TGTGCCAGCAGTGACCCGGGGTTGGGTAGGGGTAGAGAGACCCAGTACTTC. Residues: CASSDPGLGRGRETQYF. Complete variable domain (other parts from reference TRBV25-1 and TRBJ2-5): EADIYQTPRYLVIGTGKKITLECSQTMGHDKMYWYQQDPGMELHLIHYSYGVNSTEKGDLSSESTVSRIRTEHFPLTLESARPSHTSQYLCASSDPGLGRGRETQYFGPGTRLLVL.

CDR3 in DNA: TGCAGCGTTGAAGAGGGTCTCGGGGATTCACCCCTCCACTTT. Its protein is CSVEEGLGDSPLHF. The chain recombines TRBV29-1 with TRBJ1-6; unclear D gene. This CDR3 region has 14 residues. V lost 0 bases and J 8 bases, leaving 11 bases between the germline ends. CDR1 is SQVTM, CDR2 ANQGSEA, per germline.